This T cell receptor beta chain was retrieved from a study of blood T cell repertoires in COVID-19. Study summary: COVID-19 samples, acute and convalescent, were from the United States, Italy and Spain. PBMCs, B-cell-depleted T cells, or T cells provided the cDNA or gDNA that made up the material.

Original methodology: Quantification of nucleated cells was approximated via reference gene primer amplification. The data were produced by immunoSEQ multiplex PCR, yet TCRdb's version contains in-frame clones alone and is incomplete. V and J calls and clone size are those listed in that table; D and trimming were worked out from the DNA. The sample comprises fewer than 90,000 clones, about three quarters of which are singletons, and approximately 15% rests with the top ten. The sequenced sample was peripheral blood. The receptor comes from a woman older than 75 with acute or convalescent COVID-19.

The CDR3 nucleotides are TGCGCCAGCAGTGAGTCAGGGACAGGGGGATCCTACGAGCAGTACTTC. Its protein is CASSESGTGGSYEQYF. The chain is built from TRBV10-1 and TRBJ2-7; 11 bases are a match to TRBD1. J gave up 1 base and V 0 bases, and 2 bases lay outside the gene matches. This CDR3 has 16 amino acids. Germline loops: CDR1 WNHNN, CDR2 SYGVQD (reference sequence).